These T cell receptor beta chains were read from a single sample in a study of T cells after yellow fever vaccination. MiXCR, run by TCRdb on the 5' RACE reads, gives a single entry per CDR3 protein. Altogether roughly 150,000 distinct CDR3 sequences are present, around 7.7% being singletons, with the ten largest covering approximately 0.78%. Source: CD4+ T cells sorted from PBMCs, taken 5 days after the yellow fever booster vaccination. The receptors were gathered from a man aged 25-40 years who received the YFV17D yellow fever vaccine. Both conserved end residues are part of each CDR3. A D gene is named only where the DNA matches it firmly. Expanded clones get a size class; other rows say once, few or many, or leave the size out.

CDR3 length	D gene	V gene	clone size	J gene	CDR3 protein	CDR3 DNA
14	.	TRBV4-3	few	TRBJ1-2	CASSHLQADYGYTF	TGCGCCAGCAGCCATCTCCAGGCCGACTATGGCTACACCTTC
14	.	TRBV11-2	.	TRBJ1-1	CASSLDGVNTEAFF	TGTGCCAGCAGCTTAGATGGCGTTAACACTGAAGCTTTCTTT
15	TRBD1	TRBV20-1	.	TRBJ1-5	CSASHDRGRSQPQHF	TGCAGTGCTTCCCATGACAGGGGGCGTTCGCAGCCCCAGCATTTT
15	TRBD1	TRBV20-1	many	TRBJ1-2	CSASSRQGAGYGYTF	TGCAGTGCTAGTTCGCGGCAGGGGGCGGGCTATGGCTACACCTTC
12	.	TRBV10-3	few	TRBJ2-5	CATSGREETQYF	TGTGCCACGAGTGGGAGAGAAGAGACCCAGTACTTC
13	.	TRBV5-1	many	TRBJ2-7	CASSLDYGREQYF	TGCGCCAGCAGCTTGGACTACGGGAGAGAGCAGTACTTC
13	.	TRBV7-2	many	TRBJ2-5	CASSSYSEETQYF	TGTGCCAGCAGCTCGTACAGTGAAGAGACCCAGTACTTC
15	.	TRBV14	many	TRBJ2-1	CASSREYSSYNEQFF	TGTGCCAGCAGCCGCGAGTACAGCTCCTACAATGAGCAGTTCTTC
16	.	TRBV5-6	many	TRBJ1-2	CASSPTNRQTLYGYTF	TGTGCCAGCAGCCCGACAAACCGACAGACGCTTTATGGCTACACCTTC
14	.	TRBV19	.	TRBJ2-1	CASKTSGTGGEQFF	TGTGCCAGTAAAACTAGCGGGACAGGGGGTGAGCAGTTCTTC
14	.	TRBV18	few	TRBJ2-7	CASSPLTGLDEQYF	TGTGCCAGCTCACCACTTACAGGGTTGGACGAGCAGTACTTC
13	.	TRBV10-3	many	TRBJ2-3	CAIMERNTDTQYF	TGTGCCATCATGGAGCGGAACACAGATACGCAGTATTTT
12	.	TRBV5-1	many	TRBJ2-3	CASSVIGDTQYF	TGCGCCAGCAGCGTCATTGGGGATACGCAGTATTTT
18	.	TRBV5-1	many	TRBJ2-7	CASSMPRAVNRSSYEQYF	TGCGCCAGCAGCATGCCCCGGGCCGTGAATAGGAGTTCCTACGAGCAGTACTTC
14	TRBD2	TRBV7-3	many	TRBJ2-5	CASSLLSGSETQYF	TGTGCCAGCAGCTTGTTAAGCGGGAGTGAGACCCAGTACTTC
17	.	TRBV5-6	.	TRBJ2-2	CASSPGPLGWNAGELFF	TGTGCCAGCAGCCCCGGGCCCCTGGGCTGGAACGCCGGGGAGCTGTTTTTT
17	TRBD2	TRBV20-1	many	TRBJ2-1	CSARETVRLAGVGEQFF	TGCAGTGCTAGAGAAACGGTGAGGCTAGCGGGCGTCGGGGAGCAGTTCTTC
13	.	TRBV5-1	few	TRBJ2-3	CASSLSTADTQYF	TGCGCCAGCAGCTTGAGCACCGCAGATACGCAGTATTTT
15	.	TRBV7-2	many	TRBJ2-7	CASSQTVGDPYEQYF	TGTGCCAGCAGCCAAACGGTTGGAGACCCCTACGAGCAGTACTTC
13	.	TRBV5-4	few	TRBJ2-3	CASSFPRTDTQYF	TGTGCCAGCAGCTTCCCCCGCACAGATACGCAGTATTTT
16	.	TRBV19	many	TRBJ2-7	CASSNRDGKSSYEQYF	TGTGCCAGTAGTAACCGGGACGGAAAGAGCTCCTACGAGCAGTACTTC
15	TRBD2	TRBV5-1	many	TRBJ2-7	CASSLTGGTSYEQYF	TGCGCCAGCAGCTTGACGGGGGGAACTTCCTACGAGCAGTACTTC
18	TRBD1	TRBV11-2	many	TRBJ2-3	CASSTTKTGGAHTDTQYF	TGTGCCAGCAGCACAACTAAAACAGGGGGCGCCCACACAGATACGCAGTATTTT
14	TRBD2	TRBV20-1	many	TRBJ2-3	CSARPSGRTDTQYF	TGCAGTGCTCGTCCTAGCGGACGCACAGATACGCAGTATTTT
12	.	TRBV5-1	many	TRBJ2-7	CASSSDTGSQYF	TGCGCCAGCAGCTCTGATACAGGATCGCAGTACTTC
14	.	TRBV18	many	TRBJ2-5	CASSPSYTAETQYF	TGTGCCAGCTCACCATCCTATACGGCAGAGACCCAGTACTTC
14	.	TRBV13	many	TRBJ2-1	CASSFRDSYNEQFF	TGTGCCAGCAGCTTCCGCGACTCTTACAATGAGCAGTTCTTC
15	.	TRBV9	many	TRBJ2-1	CASSPSWLSYNEQFF	TGTGCCAGCAGCCCATCTTGGTTGTCGTACAATGAGCAGTTCTTC
14	TRBD1	TRBV18	few	TRBJ2-7	CASSPQGAPDEQYF	TGTGCCAGCTCACCGCAGGGGGCTCCTGACGAGCAGTACTTC
14	TRBD1	TRBV7-8	many	TRBJ1-1	CASSSDRANTEAFF	TGTGCCAGCAGCTCGGACAGGGCAAACACTGAAGCTTTCTTT
15	.	TRBV7-2	many	TRBJ2-5	CASSLLAGGQETQYF	TGTGCCAGCAGCTTACTGGCAGGCGGGCAAGAGACCCAGTACTTC